The 8 T cell receptor beta chains below come from one sample, sequenced in a study of OX40 agonist ivuxolimab in advanced cancers. Measured with immunoSEQ multiplex PCR; TCRdb has only the in-frame clones, and not every one. The sample lists about 120,000 clones, 80% to 90% occurring once. This specimen was CD4+ or CD8+ T cells sorted from blood, taken in a trial of the OX40 agonist ivuxolimab. These receptors were obtained from an adult with an advanced solid tumor such as melanoma, head and neck, liver or kidney cancer.

The V call is TRBV2, the J call TRBJ2-2; TRBD2 aligns across 7 bases. CDR1 SNHLY and CDR2 FYNNEI come from the germline V gene. V lost 7 bases, J lost 6 bases, and 5 bases stayed unmatched. There are 13 residues in the CDR3. CDR3 DNA: TGTGCCAGCACTCTAGCGGTTTCCGGGGAGCTGTTTTTT. It encodes CASTLAVSGELFF.

The chain is built from TRBV25-1 and TRBJ2-3; D is possibly TRBD1 (5 bases). With 6 bases removed from V and 6 bases from J, the gap between germline ends came to 13 bases. The germline V gene has CDR1 MGHDK and CDR2 SYGVNS. There are 13 residues in the CDR3. This chain's CDR3 is CASRDTQRDTQYF. CDR3 DNA: TGTGCCAGCAGGGACACCCAAAGGGATACGCAGTATTTT.

The chain recombines TRBV30 with TRBJ2-3, with D uncertain. V gave up 2 bases and J gave up 4 bases, with 4 bases separating them. This CDR3 has 11 residues. Germline V gene lookup returns CDR1 GTSNPN and CDR2 SVGIG (reference sequence). The CDR3 nucleotides are TGTGCCTGGAGTATCGCAGATACGCAGTATTTT. It yields the protein CAWSIADTQYF.

The chain recombines TRBV28 with TRBJ2-1, with D uncertain. Germline V gives CDR1 MDHEN, CDR2 SYDVKM. This CDR3 region has 13 residues. With 6 bases removed from V and 7 bases from J, the gap between germline ends came to 13 bases. The CDR3 is CASSKTPSNEQFF. The CDR3 DNA follows: TGTGCCAGCAGCAAGACCCCCTCGAATGAGCAGTTCTTC.

The V gene is TRBV5-1, the J gene TRBJ2-7, with D possibly TRBD1 on 6 matching bases. The V gene lost 4 bases and the J gene lost 3 bases, with 11 bases spanning the gap. Germline CDR1 is SGHRS and CDR2 is YFSETQ. CDR3 length equals 13 residues. CDR3 in amino acids: CASSRPDSYEQYF. The CDR3 DNA is TGCGCCAGCAGCCGACCGGACAGCTACGAGCAGTACTTC.

The rearrangement links TRBV28 to TRBJ1-5, with TRBD1 as a possible D gene (5 bases). The CDR3 length is 14 residues. The V end was cut by 4 bases, the J end by 7 bases, with 14 bases between. Looked up from germline, CDR1 is MDHEN and CDR2 is SYDVKM. CDR3: CASSSSDRWQPQHF. The CDR3 region has the DNA TGTGCCAGCAGTTCCTCTGACAGATGGCAGCCCCAGCATTTT. The full variable domain, in which reference TRBV28 and TRBJ1-5 provide the parts outside the CDR3, is DVKVTQSSRYLVKRTGEKVFLECVQDMDHENMFWYRQDPGLGLRLIYFSYDVKMKEKGDIPEGYSVSREKKERFSLILESASTNQTSMYLCASSSSDRWQPQHFGDGTRLSIL.

The CDR3: CASRWTGLQVGNTGELFF. CDR3 nucleotide sequence: TGTGCCAGCCGGTGGACAGGATTGCAAGTGGGGAACACCGGGGAGCTGTTTTTT. The J gene is TRBJ2-2, the V gene TRBV27; 7 bases map to TRBD1. Germline CDR1 reads MNHEY; CDR2 reads SMNVEV (reference sequence). J lost 1 base, V lost 8 bases, and 16 bases had no gene match. The CDR3 length is 18 residues.

CDR3 coding DNA: TGTGCCAGCAGCCAAGACCAAGGCTCGGCTTTCTTT. As protein: CASSQDQGSAFF. V usage is TRBV4-2 and J usage is TRBJ1-1; D unresolved. V shed 0 bases and J shed 11 bases, with 10 bases lying between them. The CDR3 spans 12 residues. CDR1 LGHNA and CDR2 YNFKEQ come from the germline V gene.